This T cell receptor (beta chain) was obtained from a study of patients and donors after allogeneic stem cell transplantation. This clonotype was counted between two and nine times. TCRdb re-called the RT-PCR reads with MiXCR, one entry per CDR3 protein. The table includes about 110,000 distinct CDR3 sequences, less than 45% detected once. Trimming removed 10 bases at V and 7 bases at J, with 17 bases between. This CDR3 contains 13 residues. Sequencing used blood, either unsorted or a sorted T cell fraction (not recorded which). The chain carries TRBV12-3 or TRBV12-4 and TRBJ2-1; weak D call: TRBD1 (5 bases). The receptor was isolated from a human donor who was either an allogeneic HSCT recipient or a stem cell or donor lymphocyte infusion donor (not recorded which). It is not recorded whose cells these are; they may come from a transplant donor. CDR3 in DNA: TGTGCCACCAGGGATGGTGCCCATAATGAGCAGTTCTTC. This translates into CATRDGAHNEQFF.